This T cell receptor (beta chain) was recovered during a study of blood T cell repertoires in COVID-19. For the study at large: The United States, Italy and Spain were the sources of the acute and convalescent COVID-19 samples. T cells, B-cell-depleted T cells, or PBMCs provided the cDNA or gDNA that served as material.

Recruited during active infection, patients (from Seattle) were subsequently followed longitudinally. The authors' processing: Estimation of nucleated cell counts relied on the amplification of reference gene primers. TCRdb keeps only in-frame clones here, not all; method: immunoSEQ multiplex PCR. That table gives V, J and clone size, and the DNA gave D and trimming. This sample has around 40,000 clones, with around 90% found just once. After removal of 8 bases from V and 6 bases from J, the junction contained 7 bases not matched to a gene. Germline V gene lookup returns CDR1 MDHEN and CDR2 SYDVKM. The CDR3 spans 13 residues.

This TCR came from a man aged 55-75 years with COVID-19, enrolled during active disease. This chain joins TRBV28 and TRBJ2-3; 8 nucleotides align to TRBD2. The sample was peripheral blood. As DNA, the CDR3 is TGTGCCAGCGTAGGCGGGGGGCTTGATACGCAGTATTTT. Its protein product is CASVGGGLDTQYF.